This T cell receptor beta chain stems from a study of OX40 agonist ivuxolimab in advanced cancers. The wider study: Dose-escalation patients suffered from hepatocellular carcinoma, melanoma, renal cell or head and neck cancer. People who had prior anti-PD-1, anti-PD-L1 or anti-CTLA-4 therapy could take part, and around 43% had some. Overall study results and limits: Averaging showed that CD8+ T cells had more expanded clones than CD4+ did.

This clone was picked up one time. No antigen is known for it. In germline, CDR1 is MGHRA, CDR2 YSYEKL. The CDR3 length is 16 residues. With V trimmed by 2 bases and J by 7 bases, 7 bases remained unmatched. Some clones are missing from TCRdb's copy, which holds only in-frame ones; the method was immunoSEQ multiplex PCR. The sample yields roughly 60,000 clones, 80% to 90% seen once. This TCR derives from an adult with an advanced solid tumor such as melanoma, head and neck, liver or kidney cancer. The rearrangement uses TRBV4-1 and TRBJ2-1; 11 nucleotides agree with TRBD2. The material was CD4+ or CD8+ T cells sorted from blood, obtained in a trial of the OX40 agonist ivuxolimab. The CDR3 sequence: CASSQSLAGAENEQFF. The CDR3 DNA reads TGCGCCAGCAGCCAATCACTAGCGGGAGCTGAAAATGAGCAGTTCTTC.